The 5 T cell receptor beta chains below were found in one sample sequenced in a study of blood T cell repertoires in COVID-19. The assay was immunoSEQ multiplex PCR, and TCRdb's table has in-frame clones only and misses some. Here the sample spans 210,000 or so clones, 85% to 90% being singletons. The sequenced sample consisted of peripheral blood. Receptors originate from a man aged 25 to 45 with COVID-19, enrolled during active disease.

This sequence joins TRBV13 and TRBJ1-2; TRBD1 agrees at 8 bases. CDR1 is PRHDT and CDR2 is FYEKMQ in the germline V gene (reference sequence). This CDR3 region has 17 residues. The ends lost 2 bases at V and 4 bases at J; junction bases unmatched: 12. The chain's CDR3 is CASSLSRGLLGPYGYTF. CDR3 nucleotide sequence: TGTGCCAGCAGCTTATCCAGGGGGCTGTTGGGCCCCTATGGCTACACCTTC. Drawing the rest from reference TRBV13 and TRBJ1-2, the complete variable domain is AAGVIQSPRHLIKEKRETATLKCYPIPRHDTVYWYQQGPGQDPQFLISFYEKMQSDKGSIPDRFSAQQFSDYHSELNMSSLELGDSALYFCASSLSRGLLGPYGYTFGSGTRLTVV.

The chain employs TRBV19 and TRBJ2-7; 12 nucleotides align to TRBD1. The CDR3 loop spans 15 amino acids. CDR1 LNHDA and CDR2 SQIVND come from the germline V gene (reference sequence). V was clipped by 8 bases and J by 5 bases; unmatched bases: 10. This CDR3 reads CASSTPGQGAHEQYF. The CDR3 coding sequence is TGTGCCAGTTCTACACCGGGACAGGGGGCCCACGAGCAGTACTTC.

The chain has TRBV2 and TRBJ2-5, with 8 bases that match TRBD2. From germline, CDR1 is SNHLY and CDR2 FYNNEI. J lost 1 base, V lost 0 bases, and 7 bases had no gene match. This CDR3 contains 17 residues. CDR3 amino acids: CASSEALSGSLQETQYF. As DNA, the CDR3 is TGTGCCAGCAGTGAAGCGCTCAGCGGGAGCCTCCAAGAGACCCAGTACTTC. The variable domain in full, with the rest retrieved from reference TRBV2 and TRBJ2-5, is EPEVTQTPSHQVTQMGQEVILRCVPISNHLYFYWYRQILGQKVEFLVSFYNNEISEKSEIFDDQFSVERPDGSNFTLKIRSTKLEDSAMYFCASSEALSGSLQETQYFGPGTRLLVL.

V is TRBV7-3 and J is TRBJ1-1; 9 bases are a match to TRBD1. Germline V lookup: CDR1 SGHTA, CDR2 FQGTGA. This CDR3 has 11 residues. Germline trimming cut 5 bases from V and 11 bases from J; bases unmatched to any gene: 3. CDR3 loop: CASSTGGAAFF. CDR3 in DNA: TGTGCCAGCAGCACAGGGGGCGCGGCTTTCTTT.

This chain uses TRBV6-5 with TRBJ1-3; D unresolved. The germline V gene encodes CDR1 MNHEY and CDR2 SVGAGI. The V and J ends lost 7 bases and 0 bases respectively, with 10 bases between them. The CDR3 consists of 14 residues. The CDR3 reads CASTRVHSGNTIYF. As DNA, the CDR3 is TGTGCCAGCACGAGGGTTCACTCTGGAAACACCATATATTTT.